One and the same sample provided the 8 T cell receptor beta chains below, sequenced in a study of blood T cells in healthy people across ages. Combining a sample-barcoded 5' primer with a J-beta primer mix, a second PCR ran for about 7 to 12 cycles. Using its own MiXCR run on the 5' RACE reads, TCRdb lists one record per CDR3 protein. The sample shows 1 million or so distinct CDR3 sequences, 20% to 25% of them seen only once. The same sample was also used in a study of T cells of mothers and their children.

The sample consisted of blood. All receptors come from a girl aged 2-10 years in good health.

This clonotype occurred a few times. This sequence joins TRBV27 and TRBJ2-7; TRBD2 matches 10 bases. Germline loops: CDR1 MNHEY, CDR2 SMNVEV (reference sequence). This CDR3 contains 16 residues. V shed 2 bases, J shed 4 bases, and the junction held 8 bases outside the gene matches. The CDR3 DNA sequence: TGTGCCAGCAGTTTAGTCGGGGCTAGCGGGGGTTACGAGCAGTACTTC. Protein: CASSLVGASGGYEQYF.

J is TRBJ1-1 and V is TRBV6-5, with D possibly matching TRBD1 (6 bases). The germline V gene has CDR1 MNHEY and CDR2 SVGAGI. The CDR3 contains 13 residues. V dropped 4 bases and J dropped 5 bases, with 11 bases sitting between them. The chain's CDR3 is CASSLTGRTEAFF. The CDR3 bases are TGTGCCAGCAGTTTGACAGGACGAACTGAAGCTTTCTTT.

This clonotype showed up just a few times. The chain is built from TRBV18 and TRBJ2-5; TRBD1 matches 7 bases. This CDR3 spans 13 amino acids. Per the germline V gene, CDR1 is KGHSH and CDR2 is LQKENI. V lost 0 bases and J lost 12; bases outside the gene matches: 7. The CDR3 DNA reads as TGTGCCAGCTCACCACCGATTACAGGGGTAAAGTACTTC. This codes for CASSPPITGVKYF.

This clonotype has at least ten counts. The gene calls are TRBV9 and TRBJ2-5; D may correspond to TRBD1 or TRBD2 (5 bases each). V was cut by 4 bases and J by 5 bases, with 15 bases left in between. This CDR3 has 14 amino acids. From germline, CDR1 is SGDLS and CDR2 YYNGEE. The CDR3 here is CASSSGTEGETQYF. The DNA for the CDR3 is TGTGCCAGCAGCTCAGGGACCGAGGGCGAGACCCAGTACTTC.

This clonotype came up a few times. J is TRBJ2-3 and V is TRBV4-1, with D maybe TRBD2 (6 bases). V lost 0 bases to trimming and J lost 5 bases, with 15 bases between them. CDR3 size: 16 residues. The germline CDR1 and CDR2 sequences are MGHRA and YSYEKL. The CDR3 sequence is CASSQDGLPGVDTQYF. The CDR3, as DNA: TGCGCCAGCAGCCAAGATGGACTACCGGGGGTAGATACGCAGTATTTT.

The chain couples TRBV4-2 to TRBJ1-4; D unclear. The V and J ends lost 6 bases and 12 bases respectively, with 17 bases between them. Germline-derived CDR1 and CDR2 are LGHNA and YNFKEQ. This CDR3 contains 13 residues. The CDR3 DNA follows: TGTGCCAGCAGTAGCCAGGCCCGGGGTGAACTGTTTTTT. As protein: CASSSQARGELFF.

This clonotype appeared a few times. Written as DNA, the CDR3 is TGCAGTGCTCGGGTCCAGAACACTGAAGCTTTCTTT. This codes for CSARVQNTEAFF. The V call is TRBV20-1, the J call TRBJ1-1; D is uncertain. Germline values: CDR1 DFQATT, CDR2 SNEGSKA (reference sequence). V lost 5 bases and J 1 base, leaving 8 bases between the germline ends. The CDR3 sequence is 12 residues long.

The V gene is TRBV4-1, the J gene TRBJ2-7; D unclear. The CDR3 extends over 15 amino acids. CDR1 is MGHRA and CDR2 is YSYEKL in the germline V gene. V lost 0 bases to trimming and J lost 3 bases, with 12 bases between them. CDR3 in amino acids: CASSQEGLLGYEQYF. In DNA form, the CDR3 reads TGCGCCAGCAGCCAAGAGGGGTTGTTGGGCTACGAGCAGTACTTC.